Each of the 22 T cell receptor beta chains below was sequenced from the same sample in a study of OX40 agonist ivuxolimab in advanced cancers. This table comes from immunoSEQ multiplex PCR, and its TCRdb copy is limited to in-frame clones, with some not included. The table shows 40,000 to 55,000 clones, with approximately 88% occurring only once. The sample in question was CD4+ or CD8+ T cells sorted from blood, obtained in a trial of the OX40 agonist ivuxolimab. These receptor sequences come from an adult with an advanced solid tumor such as melanoma, head and neck, liver or kidney cancer.

This rearrangement joins TRBV25-1 to TRBJ2-1, with D perhaps TRBD1 or TRBD2 (5 bases each). The V gene lost 1 base and the J gene lost 0 bases, with 10 bases spanning the gap. This CDR3 contains 16 residues. Germline V lookup: CDR1 MGHDK, CDR2 SYGVNS. In DNA, the CDR3 is TGTGCCAGCAGTGAATCAGGGAGAAGCTCCTACAATGAGCAGTTCTTC. Translation: CASSESGRSSYNEQFF.

This chain connects TRBV14 to TRBJ1-1; tentative D call: TRBD1 (5 bases). Per germline, CDR1 SGHDN and CDR2 FVKESK. The CDR3 contains 16 residues. V was clipped by 0 bases and J by 0 bases, with 11 bases between them. CDR3 sequence (DNA): TGTGCCAGCAGCCAAGATTGGGGCCAGTTGAACACTGAAGCTTTCTTT. Its translation: CASSQDWGQLNTEAFF.

This clone occurred once. The rearrangement joins TRBV29-1 to TRBJ2-7; 8 bases are a match to TRBD1. The CDR3 consists of 14 residues. Trimming removed 1 base from V and 3 bases from J; junction bases left unmatched: 5. CDR1 SQVTM and CDR2 ANQGSEA come from the germline V gene. The CDR3, as DNA: TGCAGCGTTGAAGTGACAGGGGCAGGCTACGAGCAGTACTTC. Translating gives CSVEVTGAGYEQYF.

The chain has TRBV6-6 and TRBJ2-5; the D gene is possibly TRBD1 (7 bases). Germline V gene lookup returns CDR1 MNHNY and CDR2 SVGAGI (reference sequence). Trimming pared 6 bases from V and 5 bases from J, leaving 22 bases between. The CDR3 loop spans 16 amino acids. The DNA of the CDR3 is TGTGCCAGCAGGAACGGGGCTTCAGGGGGGAGGGAGACCCAGTACTTC. Protein product: CASRNGASGGRETQYF.

This clone was detected once. The chain couples TRBV6-5 to TRBJ1-1; TRBD1 is a possible D gene (6 bases). V shed 5 bases and J shed 5 bases, with 12 bases lying between them. Germline lookup yields CDR1 MNHEY and CDR2 SVGAGI. The CDR3 length is 13 residues. The CDR3 region is CASSTAQGTEAFF. The CDR3 DNA is TGTGCCAGCAGTACCGCTCAGGGGACTGAAGCTTTCTTT.

This chain links TRBV30 with TRBJ2-7, with TRBD2 identical over 10 bases. Losses at the gene ends were 3 bases for V and 4 bases for J; bases not matched to a gene: 15. The CDR3 sequence is 17 residues long. Germline loops: CDR1 GTSNPN, CDR2 SVGIG (reference sequence). The CDR3 reads CAWRPSYASGSGYEQYF. The DNA of the CDR3 is TGTGCCTGGAGGCCGTCTTATGCTAGCGGGAGCGGGTACGAGCAGTACTTC. Variable domain in full (rest from reference TRBV30 and TRBJ2-7): SQTIHQWPATLVQPVGSPLSLECTVEGTSNPNLYWYRQAAGRGLQLLFYSVGIGQISSEVPQNLSASRPQDRQFILSSKKLLLSDSGFYLCAWRPSYASGSGYEQYFGPGTRLTVT.

The J gene is TRBJ2-7, the V gene TRBV28; perhaps D is TRBD1 or TRBD2 (6 bases each). The CDR3 contains 14 residues. Germline V CDR1 and CDR2: MDHEN, SYDVKM. V was clipped by 7 bases and J by 2 bases, with 15 bases between them. Here the CDR3 DNA reads TGTGCCAGCACGGGGGCAGCGAGTCCCTACGAGCAGTACTTC. Its translation: CASTGAASPYEQYF.

In its sample, this clone was seen a few times. The V gene is TRBV5-4, the J gene TRBJ2-7; D not certain. The CDR3 spans 13 residues. From germline, CDR1 is SGHNT and CDR2 YYREEE (reference sequence). With 0 bases removed from V and 3 bases from J, the gap between germline ends came to 7 bases. For the CDR3, the DNA is TGTGCCAGCAGCTTGGCAGGTCACTACGAGCAGTACTTC. It translates to CASSLAGHYEQYF. Looking up the rest from reference TRBV5-4 and TRBJ2-7 gives the full variable domain: ETGVTQSPTHLIKTRGQQVTLRCSSQSGHNTVSWYQQALGQGPQFIFQYYREEENGRGNFPPRFSGLQFPNYSSELNVNALELDDSALYLCASSLAGHYEQYFGPGTRLTVT.

V gene TRBV15 combines with J gene TRBJ2-5; tentatively, D is TRBD2 (7 bases). V lost 0 bases, J lost 5 bases, and 13 bases lay in between. Germline V gene lookup returns CDR1 LNHNV and CDR2 YYDKDF (reference sequence). This CDR3 is built from 15 residues. The CDR3 coding sequence is TGTGCCACCAGCAGAGATCTCGGGGGGCGGGAGACCCAGTACTTC. Protein: CATSRDLGGRETQYF.

The CDR3 here is CASSATDSGNTIYF. CDR3 bases: TGTGCCAGCAGTGCAACCGACTCTGGAAACACCATATATTTT. The J gene is TRBJ1-3, the V gene TRBV6-1; D ambiguous. The CDR3 consists of 14 residues. Trimming pared 4 bases from V and 0 bases from J, leaving 7 bases between. CDR1 MNHNS and CDR2 SASEGT come from the germline V gene.

CDR3 DNA sequence: TGTGCCAGTGACTTTGACACAGATACGCAGTATTTT. Translated, it gives CASDFDTDTQYF. This chain links TRBV27 with TRBJ2-3, with no clear D. V shed 9 bases and J shed 2 bases, with 9 bases lying between them. Per germline, CDR1 MNHEY and CDR2 SMNVEV (reference sequence). The CDR3 contains 12 residues.

The chain recombines TRBV7-8 with TRBJ1-5, with 9 bases aligning to TRBD1. The germline V gene encodes CDR1 SGHVS and CDR2 FQNEAQ. V shed 5 bases and J 4 bases; nucleotides not matched to a gene: 6. The CDR3 extends over 15 amino acids. CDR3 loop: CASSRDRGANQPQHF. The CDR3 nucleotides read TGTGCCAGCAGCCGTGACAGGGGGGCTAATCAGCCCCAGCATTTT.

This chain uses TRBV6-5 with TRBJ2-7; either TRBD1 or TRBD2 may supply D (5 bases each). Germline-derived CDR1 and CDR2 are MNHEY and SVGAGI. The CDR3 loop spans 13 amino acids. Between the trimmed V and J ends, which lost 6 bases and 11 bases, there was a span of 20 bases. CDR3 DNA sequence: TGTGCCAGCAGCAGGGACGGCCTCGGCAAGGAGTACTTC. Translating gives CASSRDGLGKEYF.

The chain is built from TRBV7-6 and TRBJ2-4; possibly TRBD2 for D (5 bases). From germline, CDR1 is SGHVS and CDR2 FNYEAQ. Trimming removed 5 bases from V and 9 bases from J, with 14 bases in between. The CDR3 extends over 13 amino acids. The CDR3 loop reads CASSRFGDTIQYF. DNA for the CDR3: TGTGCCAGCAGCCGATTCGGGGATACCATTCAGTACTTC.

This chain joins TRBV7-2 and TRBJ1-3; maybe TRBD1 (5 bases). CDR3 length: 16 amino acids. V dropped 6 bases and J dropped 7 bases, with 22 bases sitting between them. Germline lookup yields CDR1 SGHTA and CDR2 FQGNSA. The CDR3, as DNA: TGTGCCAGCAGACCCCCATTGGGGGGAAGGGGCAACACCATATATTTT. It codes for CASRPPLGGRGNTIYF.

This chain joins TRBV6-5 and TRBJ2-2; D is unresolved. Germline V gene sequence: CDR1 MNHEY, CDR2 SVGAGI. V shed 5 bases and J shed 0 bases, with 10 bases lying between them. This CDR3 region has 15 residues. The CDR3 loop reads CASSRTRTNTGELFF. CDR3 sequence (DNA): TGTGCCAGCAGTCGCACGAGGACGAACACCGGGGAGCTGTTTTTT.

This chain joins TRBV7-2 and TRBJ2-3; 11 bases agree with TRBD2. The germline gives CDR1 SGHTA, CDR2 FQGNSA. V shed 1 base and J 6 bases; nucleotides not matched to a gene: 0. This CDR3 contains 14 residues. CDR3: CASSLVAGGDTQYF. CDR3 coding DNA: TGTGCCAGCAGCTTAGTAGCGGGGGGGGATACGCAGTATTTT. Full variable domain (missing parts from reference TRBV7-2 and TRBJ2-3): GAGVSQSPSNKVTEKGKDVELRCDPISGHTALYWYRQSLGQGLEFLIYFQGNSAPDKSGLPSDRFSAERTGGSVSTLTIQRTQQEDSAVYLCASSLVAGGDTQYFGPGTRLTVL.

This chain uses TRBV27 with TRBJ2-3; 8 bases line up with TRBD2. Germline CDR1 MNHEY, CDR2 SMNVEV (reference sequence). This CDR3 comprises 18 residues. V shed 4 bases, J shed 3 bases, and the junction held 15 bases outside the gene matches. CDR3 amino acids: CASSSPGGVLAVTDTQYF. CDR3 nucleotide sequence: TGTGCCAGCAGTTCACCAGGAGGGGTACTAGCGGTTACAGATACGCAGTATTTT.

The chain recombines TRBV7-2 with TRBJ2-1; D remains unclear. Germline-derived CDR1 and CDR2 are SGHTA and FQGNSA. Trimming stripped 4 bases from V and 7 bases from J, with 11 bases between. The CDR3 loop spans 13 amino acids. The CDR3 reads CASSSRAENEQFF. The CDR3 DNA follows: TGTGCCAGCAGCTCCCGAGCTGAGAATGAGCAGTTCTTC.

This chain uses TRBV10-3 with TRBJ2-7; D gene uncertain. There are 14 residues in the CDR3. V lost 4 bases, J lost 3 bases, and 13 bases lay in between. The germline gives CDR1 ENHRY, CDR2 SYGVKD. CDR3 in DNA: TGTGCCATCAGTGCCAGGCAGAACGGCTACGAGCAGTACTTC. This sequence encodes CAISARQNGYEQYF.

The chain is built from TRBV5-1 and TRBJ1-6; D is uncertain. V dropped 2 bases and J dropped 5 bases, with 5 bases sitting between them. Per the germline V gene, CDR1 is SGHRS and CDR2 is YFSETQ. This CDR3 contains 13 residues. This chain's CDR3 is CASSFTNNSPLHF. The CDR3 region has the DNA TGCGCCAGCAGCTTCACTAATAATTCACCCCTCCACTTT.

J is TRBJ1-2 and V is TRBV7-6; D is undetermined. Germline lookup yields CDR1 SGHVS and CDR2 FNYEAQ. The CDR3 is 15 residues long. V was pared by 6 bases and J by 3 bases, with 17 bases between. The CDR3 sequence is CASSSLMAGYYGYTF. In nucleotides, the CDR3 is TGTGCCAGCAGTAGCTTGATGGCCGGCTACTATGGCTACACCTTC. Filled out from reference TRBV7-6 and TRBJ1-2, the complete variable domain reads GAGVSQSPRYKVTKRGQDVALRCDPISGHVSLYWYRQALGQGPEFLTYFNYEAQQDKSGLPNDRFSAERPEGSISTLTIQRTEQRDSAMYRCASSSLMAGYYGYTFGSGTRLTVV.